Listed here are 23 T cell receptor beta chains from one sample, sequenced in a study of cytomegalovirus exposure and HLA in healthy donors. Primers: 60 Vbeta forward and 13 Jbeta reverse. Clones were read by immunoSEQ multiplex PCR, and TCRdb kept only the in-frame ones, dropping some. The sample has roughly 110,000 clones; around 73% are singletons. Sequenced input: PBMCs. These receptors were obtained from a woman in her thirties in good health and CMV-seropositive.

The rearrangement joins TRBV7-9 to TRBJ2-1; 8 nucleotides match TRBD2. Germline CDR1 and CDR2: SEHNR and FQNEAQ (reference sequence). V trimming: 5 bases; J trimming: 7 bases; junction bases outside the gene matches: 7. The CDR3 runs to 14 residues. This CDR3 reads CASSTGGPWNEQFF. In DNA, the CDR3 is TGTGCCAGCAGCACGGGAGGGCCGTGGAATGAGCAGTTCTTC.

The CDR3 DNA follows: TGTGCCAGCAGTGAGGGACAGGGCTACTCTTCGTATGGCTACACCTTC. Its translation: CASSEGQGYSSYGYTF. The chain is built from TRBV2 and TRBJ1-2, with TRBD1 matching 9 bases. The V and J ends lost 3 bases and 5 bases, in that order; junction bases with no gene match: 10. The germline V gene encodes CDR1 SNHLY and CDR2 FYNNEI. The CDR3 spans 16 residues.

This clone is a singleton in its sample. V and J are TRBV6-1 and TRBJ1-5, with D hard to call. This CDR3 contains 14 residues. The V and J ends lost 6 bases and 1 base respectively, with 10 bases between them. Germline CDR1 MNHNS, CDR2 SASEGT. The CDR3 is CASRTGGSNQPQHF. For the CDR3, the DNA is TGTGCCAGCAGGACGGGAGGCAGCAATCAGCCCCAGCATTTT.

The chain combines TRBV10-3 with TRBJ2-2; perhaps TRBD2 as D (5 bases). Germline V lookup: CDR1 ENHRY, CDR2 SYGVKD. The CDR3 has 16 residues. Trimming removed 3 bases at V and 5 bases at J, with 16 bases between. CDR3 residues: CAISEEGQLGTGELFF. CDR3 sequence (DNA): TGTGCCATCAGTGAAGAGGGTCAATTGGGGACCGGGGAGCTGTTTTTT.

J is TRBJ2-1 and V is TRBV27, with a tentative D call TRBD1 (5 bases). V was clipped by 7 bases and J by 1 base, with 11 bases between them. The CDR3 covers 14 residues. Germline V lookup: CDR1 MNHEY, CDR2 SMNVEV (reference sequence). The CDR3 sequence is CASKGYQSYNEQFF. The CDR3 region has the DNA TGTGCCAGCAAGGGGTATCAGTCCTACAATGAGCAGTTCTTC.

This rearrangement joins TRBV28 to TRBJ1-1; D not certain. Trimming removed 2 bases at V and 2 bases at J, with 9 bases between. Germline V gives CDR1 MDHEN, CDR2 SYDVKM. The CDR3 contains 14 residues. DNA of the CDR3: TGTGCCAGCAGTTTACAGACTGTTAACACTGAAGCTTTCTTT. Protein sequence: CASSLQTVNTEAFF.

The V gene is TRBV5-4, the J gene TRBJ2-4; D remains unclear. Trimming removed 1 base from V and 1 base from J, with 6 bases in between. The CDR3 is 14 amino acids. Looked up from germline, CDR1 is SGHNT and CDR2 is YYREEE (reference sequence). CDR3 amino acids: CASSLSGAKNIQYF. The CDR3 DNA follows: TGTGCCAGCAGCTTGTCGGGTGCCAAAAACATTCAGTACTTC.

The chain couples TRBV7-8 to TRBJ1-1, with a tentative D call TRBD1 (6 bases). The CDR3 length is 20 residues. V lost 1 base, J lost 3 bases, and 27 bases lay in between. Germline lookup yields CDR1 SGHVS and CDR2 FQNEAQ. This CDR3 is CASSLVRGARGATWDTEAFF. The CDR3 bases are TGTGCCAGCAGCTTAGTGCGGGGCGCGCGGGGGGCAACATGGGACACTGAAGCTTTCTTT. The whole variable domain, filled in from reference TRBV7-8 and TRBJ1-1, reads GAGVSQSPRYKVAKRGQDVALRCDPISGHVSLFWYQQALGQGPEFLTYFQNEAQLDKSGLPSDRFFAERPEGSVSTLKIQRTQQEDSAVYLCASSLVRGARGATWDTEAFFGQGTRLTVV.

The V call is TRBV2, the J call TRBJ2-3; maybe TRBD2 (5 bases). CDR1 SNHLY and CDR2 FYNNEI come from the germline V gene. Deletions cut 5 bases from V and 6 bases from J, with 18 bases between. The CDR3 covers 15 residues. In DNA, the CDR3 is TGTGCCAGCAGTCCGAGAGGGCCCCAAACGGATACGCAGTATTTT. This translates into CASSPRGPQTDTQYF.

This clone was seen only a few times. The chain uses TRBV5-4 and TRBJ2-5; D remains ambiguous. Per germline, CDR1 SGHNT and CDR2 YYREEE (reference sequence). The V end lost 4 bases, the J end lost 0 bases, and 4 bases lay between the germline ends. The CDR3 spans 12 residues. The CDR3 coding sequence is TGTGCCAGCAGCCCCTACCAAGAGACCCAGTACTTC. Protein product: CASSPYQETQYF.

The chain couples TRBV30 to TRBJ2-1; 10 nucleotides line up with TRBD1. CDR1 and CDR2 from the germline V gene are GTSNPN and SVGIG (reference sequence). Germline trimming cut 4 bases from V and 9 bases from J; bases unmatched to any gene: 9. The CDR3 spans 14 residues. For the CDR3, the DNA is TGTGCCTGGACTCCGGGACAGGGGTGGGGTGAGCAGTTCTTC. Amino acids: CAWTPGQGWGEQFF.

The chain joins TRBV7-6 to TRBJ1-3; D perhaps matches TRBD1 (5 bases). The CDR3 loop spans 18 amino acids. Germline CDR1 reads SGHVS; CDR2 reads FNYEAQ. The ends were cut back, 1 base at V and 6 bases at J, with 22 bases in the middle. CDR3 DNA: TGTGCCAGCAGCTTAGAGTCCTACCGCAGGGAAAATCAAAACACCATATATTTT. It is translated as CASSLESYRRENQNTIYF.

The gene calls are TRBV7-8 and TRBJ2-7, with unresolved D. This CDR3 contains 13 residues. Germline CDR1 reads SGHVS; CDR2 reads FQNEAQ. V was pared by 3 bases and J by 3 bases, with 9 bases between. This chain's CDR3 is CASSFESDYEQYF. For the CDR3, the DNA is TGTGCCAGCAGCTTTGAGAGCGACTACGAGCAGTACTTC.

The V call is TRBV7-8, the J call TRBJ1-4; D gene uncertain. V was shortened by 2 bases and J by 4 bases, with 14 bases between the two germline ends. There are 16 residues in the CDR3. CDR1 and CDR2 (germline): SGHVS, FQNEAQ. In DNA, the CDR3 is TGTGCCAGCAGCTTAAATTACCAGATCCTTAATGAAAAACTGTTTTTT. As protein: CASSLNYQILNEKLFF.

This clone was observed a single time. The V and J genes are TRBV4-1 and TRBJ1-1; D not resolved. Germline-derived CDR1 and CDR2 are MGHRA and YSYEKL. There are 14 residues in the CDR3. With 4 bases removed from V and 7 bases from J, the gap between germline ends came to 16 bases. CDR3 protein: CASSRSRTGFEAFF. The DNA of the CDR3 is TGCGCCAGCAGCCGATCCAGGACGGGGTTTGAAGCTTTCTTT.

This chain links TRBV13 with TRBJ2-7; 7 bases agree with TRBD1. The CDR3 contains 14 residues. Germline CDR1 reads PRHDT; CDR2 reads FYEKMQ (reference sequence). Losses at the gene ends were 5 bases for V and 3 bases for J; bases not matched to a gene: 7. CDR3: CASSLTGTSYEQYF. In DNA form, the CDR3 reads TGTGCCAGCAGCCTGACAGGGACCAGCTACGAGCAGTACTTC.

J is TRBJ2-4 and V is TRBV7-9; D possibly corresponds to TRBD1 (6 bases). In germline, CDR1 is SEHNR, CDR2 FQNEAQ (reference sequence). Trimming stripped 2 bases from V and 0 bases from J, with 11 bases between. The CDR3 is 16 residues long. The CDR3 DNA reads TGTGCCAGCAGCTTACGTGGGGGCCTAGCCAAAAACATTCAGTACTTC. Amino acids: CASSLRGGLAKNIQYF.

The gene calls are TRBV7-6 and TRBJ2-1; 8 positions agree with TRBD2. Germline assignment: CDR1 SGHVS and CDR2 FNYEAQ. V shed 0 bases and J 6 bases; nucleotides not matched to a gene: 7. The CDR3 covers 16 residues. The CDR3 region is CASSLATGGLPNEQFF. The CDR3, as DNA: TGTGCCAGCAGCTTAGCGACGGGGGGGCTCCCCAATGAGCAGTTCTTC.

V and J are TRBV7-9 and TRBJ1-2; D may be TRBD1 (5 bases). CDR3 length: 14 amino acids. The V gene lost 6 bases and the J gene lost 8 bases, with 19 bases spanning the gap. CDR1 SEHNR and CDR2 FQNEAQ come from the germline V gene (reference sequence). CDR3 loop: CASSPGGRVFGYTF. CDR3 nucleotide sequence: TGTGCCAGCAGTCCCGGGGGGAGGGTGTTCGGCTACACCTTC.

The chain recombines TRBV10-1 with TRBJ2-1; 9 positions match TRBD2. Germline-derived CDR1 and CDR2 are WNHNN and SYGVQD (reference sequence). Unmatched junction bases numbered 7, after V lost 6 bases and J lost 1 base. The CDR3 has 16 residues. As DNA, the CDR3 is TGCGCCAGCAGCGCCCGGACTAGCGCGTCCTACAATGAGCAGTTCTTC. Amino acid sequence: CASSARTSASYNEQFF.

V usage is TRBV6-5 and J usage is TRBJ2-1; D unresolved. The CDR3 consists of 15 residues. Germline CDR1 and CDR2: MNHEY and SVGAGI. Between the trimmed V and J ends, which lost 6 bases and 8 bases, there was a span of 20 bases. The CDR3 is CASRSRLVRIDEQFF. The CDR3 DNA reads as TGTGCCAGCAGGTCCCGACTCGTACGGATCGATGAGCAGTTCTTC.

The chain is built from TRBV4-1 and TRBJ2-5; 12 bases align to TRBD2. Near its end, the DNA agrees better with TRBJ2-7, so the J call may be wrong. The CDR3 is 15 residues long. The germline CDR1 and CDR2 sequences are MGHRA and YSYEKL. The CDR3 spells CASSPGLAGSYEQYF. DNA for the CDR3: TGCGCCAGCAGCCCGGGACTAGCGGGCTCCTACGAGCAGTACTTC.

The chain links TRBV5-1 to TRBJ2-7; 9 nucleotides line up with TRBD1. Trimming took 4 bases from V and 2 from J; bases not matched to a gene: 7. CDR1 is SGHRS and CDR2 is YFSETQ in the germline V gene. The CDR3 covers 15 residues. Here the CDR3 DNA reads TGCGCCAGCAGCGGGAACCGGGACAGGGCCTACGAGCAGTACTTC. Its translation: CASSGNRDRAYEQYF.